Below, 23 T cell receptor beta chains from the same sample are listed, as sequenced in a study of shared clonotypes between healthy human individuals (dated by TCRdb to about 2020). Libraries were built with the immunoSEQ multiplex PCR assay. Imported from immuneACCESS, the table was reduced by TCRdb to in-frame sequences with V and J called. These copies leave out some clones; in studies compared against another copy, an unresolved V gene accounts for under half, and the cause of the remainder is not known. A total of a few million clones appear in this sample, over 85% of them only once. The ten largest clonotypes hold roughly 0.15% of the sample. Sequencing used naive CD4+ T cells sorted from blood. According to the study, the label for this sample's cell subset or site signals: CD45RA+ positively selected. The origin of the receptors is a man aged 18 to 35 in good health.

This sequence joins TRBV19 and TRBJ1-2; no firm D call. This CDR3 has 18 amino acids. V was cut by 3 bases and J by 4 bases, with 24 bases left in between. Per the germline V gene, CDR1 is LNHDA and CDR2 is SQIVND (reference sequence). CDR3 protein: CASSMSSGVKLRVYGYTF. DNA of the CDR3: TGTGCCAGTAGTATGAGCTCCGGGGTAAAGCTGCGAGTCTATGGCTACACCTTC.

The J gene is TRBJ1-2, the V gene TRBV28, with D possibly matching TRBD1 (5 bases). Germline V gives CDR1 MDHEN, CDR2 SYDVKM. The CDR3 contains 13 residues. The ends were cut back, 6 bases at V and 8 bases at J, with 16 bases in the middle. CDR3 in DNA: TGTGCCAGCAGAGCGACAGACCTATCCGGCTACACCTTC. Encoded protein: CASRATDLSGYTF.

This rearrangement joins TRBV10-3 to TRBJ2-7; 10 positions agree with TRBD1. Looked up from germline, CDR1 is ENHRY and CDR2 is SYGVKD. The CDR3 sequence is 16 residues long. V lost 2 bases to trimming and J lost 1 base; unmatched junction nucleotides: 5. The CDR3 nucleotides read TGTGCCATCAGTGAGAGCCGGGACAGGGGATCCTACGAGCAGTACTTC. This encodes CAISESRDRGSYEQYF.

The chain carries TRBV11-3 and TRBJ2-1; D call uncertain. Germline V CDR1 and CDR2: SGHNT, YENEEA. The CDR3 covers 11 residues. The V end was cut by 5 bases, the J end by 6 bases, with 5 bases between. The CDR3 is CASSRTNEQFF. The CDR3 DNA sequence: TGTGCCAGCAGCCGTACCAATGAGCAGTTCTTC. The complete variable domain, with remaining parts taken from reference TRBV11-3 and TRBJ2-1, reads EAGVVQSPRYKIIEKKQPVAFWCNPISGHNTLYWYLQNLGQGPELLIRYENEEAVDDSQLPKDRFSAERLKGVDSTLKIQPAELGDSAVYLCASSRTNEQFFGPGTRLTVL.

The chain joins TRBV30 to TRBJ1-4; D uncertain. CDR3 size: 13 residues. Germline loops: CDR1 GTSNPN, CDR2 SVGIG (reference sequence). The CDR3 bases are TGTGTCTTATCCCGAGACGGTGGAGTCGAACTGTTTTTT. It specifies CVLSRDGGVELFF.

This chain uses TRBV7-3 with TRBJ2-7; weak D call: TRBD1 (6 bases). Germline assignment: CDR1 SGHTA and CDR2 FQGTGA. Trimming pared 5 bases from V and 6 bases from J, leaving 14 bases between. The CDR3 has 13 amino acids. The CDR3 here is CASSAGQQGEQYF. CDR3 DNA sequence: TGTGCCAGCAGCGCTGGACAGCAGGGCGAGCAGTACTTC.

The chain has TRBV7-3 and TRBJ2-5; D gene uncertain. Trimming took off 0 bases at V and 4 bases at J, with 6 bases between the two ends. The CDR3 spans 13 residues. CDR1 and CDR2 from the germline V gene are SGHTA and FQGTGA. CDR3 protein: CASSLTTGETQYF. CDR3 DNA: TGTGCCAGCAGCTTAACTACTGGAGAGACCCAGTACTTC.

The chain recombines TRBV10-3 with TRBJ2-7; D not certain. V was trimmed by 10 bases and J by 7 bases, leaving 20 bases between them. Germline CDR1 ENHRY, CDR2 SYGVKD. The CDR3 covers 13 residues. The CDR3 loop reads CATAPDDQGEQYF. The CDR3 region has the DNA TGTGCCACCGCACCCGACGATCAAGGGGAGCAGTACTTC.

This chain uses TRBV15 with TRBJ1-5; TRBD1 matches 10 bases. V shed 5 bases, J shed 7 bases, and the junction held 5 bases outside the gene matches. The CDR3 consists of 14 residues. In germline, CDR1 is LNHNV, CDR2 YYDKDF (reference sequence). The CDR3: CATSLRDRGQPQHF. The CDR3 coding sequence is TGTGCCACCAGCTTAAGGGACAGGGGACAGCCCCAGCATTTT.

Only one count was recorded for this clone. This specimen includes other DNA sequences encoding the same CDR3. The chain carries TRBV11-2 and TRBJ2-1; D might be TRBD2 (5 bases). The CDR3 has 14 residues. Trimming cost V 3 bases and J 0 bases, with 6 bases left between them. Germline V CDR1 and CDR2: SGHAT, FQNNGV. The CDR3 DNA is TGTGCCAGCAGCTTGGGGAGCTCCTACAATGAGCAGTTCTTC. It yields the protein CASSLGSSYNEQFF.

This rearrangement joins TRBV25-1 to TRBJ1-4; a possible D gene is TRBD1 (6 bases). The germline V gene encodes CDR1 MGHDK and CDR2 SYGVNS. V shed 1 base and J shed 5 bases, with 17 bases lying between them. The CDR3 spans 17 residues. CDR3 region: CASSELQKARGNEKLFF. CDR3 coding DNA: TGTGCCAGCAGTGAATTACAGAAGGCAAGGGGGAATGAAAAACTGTTTTTT.

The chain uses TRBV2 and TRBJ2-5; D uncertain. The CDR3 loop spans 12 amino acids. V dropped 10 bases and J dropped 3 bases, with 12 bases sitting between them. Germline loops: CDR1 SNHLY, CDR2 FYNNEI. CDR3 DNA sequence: TGTGCCATCAGCAGACTGGAAGAGACCCAGTACTTC. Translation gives CAISRLEETQYF.

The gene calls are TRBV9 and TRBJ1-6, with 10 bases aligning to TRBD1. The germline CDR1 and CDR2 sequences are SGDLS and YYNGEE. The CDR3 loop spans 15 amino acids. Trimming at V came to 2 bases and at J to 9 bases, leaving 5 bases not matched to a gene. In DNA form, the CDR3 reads TGTGCCAGCAGCGTGCGGGACAGGGGTTTTTCACCCCTCCACTTT. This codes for CASSVRDRGFSPLHF.

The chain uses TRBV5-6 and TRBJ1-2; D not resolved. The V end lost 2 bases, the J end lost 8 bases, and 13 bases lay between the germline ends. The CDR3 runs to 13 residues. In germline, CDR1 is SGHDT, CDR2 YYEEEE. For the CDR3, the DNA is TGTGCCAGCAGCTTCTCCGCAGTTGGGGGCTACACCTTC. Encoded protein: CASSFSAVGGYTF.

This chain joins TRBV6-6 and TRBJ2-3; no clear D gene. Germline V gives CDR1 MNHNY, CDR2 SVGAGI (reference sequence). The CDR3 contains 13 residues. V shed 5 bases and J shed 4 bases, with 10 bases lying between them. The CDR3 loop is CASSLRPPDTQYF. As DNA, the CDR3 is TGTGCCAGCAGTCTACGTCCTCCAGATACGCAGTATTTT.

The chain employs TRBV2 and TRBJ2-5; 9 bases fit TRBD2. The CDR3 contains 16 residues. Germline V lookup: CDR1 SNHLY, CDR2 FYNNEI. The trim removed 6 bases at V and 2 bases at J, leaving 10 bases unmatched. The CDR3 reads CASRRASGMGQETQYF. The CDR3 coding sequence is TGTGCCAGCAGGAGGGCTAGCGGGATGGGGCAAGAGACCCAGTACTTC.

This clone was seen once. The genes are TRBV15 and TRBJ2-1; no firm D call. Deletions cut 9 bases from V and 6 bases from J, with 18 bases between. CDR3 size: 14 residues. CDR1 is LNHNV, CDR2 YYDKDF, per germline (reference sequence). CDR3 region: CATPETQIGNEQFF. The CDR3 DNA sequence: TGTGCCACTCCGGAGACACAGATTGGCAATGAGCAGTTCTTC.

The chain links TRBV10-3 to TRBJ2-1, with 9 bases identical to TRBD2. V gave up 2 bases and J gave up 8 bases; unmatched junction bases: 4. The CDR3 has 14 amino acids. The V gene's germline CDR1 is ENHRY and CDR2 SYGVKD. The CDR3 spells CAISEGTSIHEQFF. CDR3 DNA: TGTGCCATCAGTGAGGGGACTAGCATCCATGAGCAGTTCTTC.

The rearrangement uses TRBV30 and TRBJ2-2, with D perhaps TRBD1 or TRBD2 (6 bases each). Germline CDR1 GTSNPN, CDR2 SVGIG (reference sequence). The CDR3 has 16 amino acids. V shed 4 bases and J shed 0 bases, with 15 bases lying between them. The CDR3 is CAWIKQGLPNTGELFF. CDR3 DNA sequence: TGTGCCTGGATAAAACAGGGACTCCCGAACACCGGGGAGCTGTTTTTT.

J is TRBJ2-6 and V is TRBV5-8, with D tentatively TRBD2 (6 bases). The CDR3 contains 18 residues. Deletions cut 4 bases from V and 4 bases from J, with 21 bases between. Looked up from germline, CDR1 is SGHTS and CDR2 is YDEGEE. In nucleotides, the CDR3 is TGTGCCAGCAGCCGGGCGGGAAAATGGATGTCCGGGGCCAACGTCCTGACTTTC. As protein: CASSRAGKWMSGANVLTF.

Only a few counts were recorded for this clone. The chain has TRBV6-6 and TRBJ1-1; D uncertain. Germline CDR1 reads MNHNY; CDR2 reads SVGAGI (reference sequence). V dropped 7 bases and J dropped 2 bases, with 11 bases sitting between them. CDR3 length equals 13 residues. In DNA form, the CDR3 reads TGTGCCAGCACAGGACTGTATAACACTGAAGCTTTCTTT. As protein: CASTGLYNTEAFF.

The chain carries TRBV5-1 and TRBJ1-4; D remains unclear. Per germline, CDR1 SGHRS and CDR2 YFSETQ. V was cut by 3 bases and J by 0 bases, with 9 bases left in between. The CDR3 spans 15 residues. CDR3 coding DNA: TGCGCCAGCAGCTATAACGGGGCAACTAATGAAAAACTGTTTTTT. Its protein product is CASSYNGATNEKLFF.

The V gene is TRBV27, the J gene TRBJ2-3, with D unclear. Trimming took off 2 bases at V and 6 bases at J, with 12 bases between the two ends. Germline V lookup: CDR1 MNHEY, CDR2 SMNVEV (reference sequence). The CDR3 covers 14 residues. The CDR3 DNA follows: TGTGCCAGCAGTTTAAACGGCCGCCCGGATACGCAGTATTTT. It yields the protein CASSLNGRPDTQYF.